This T cell receptor beta chain was found in a study of TIL therapy for anti-PD-1-resistant metastatic lung cancer. The V segment lost 4 bases and the J segment 6 bases; nucleotides outside the gene matches: 9. CDR1 and CDR2 from the germline V gene are MNHEY and SVGEGT. This CDR3 contains 14 residues. Time point here: pre-treatment sample, taken before nivolumab and TIL therapy. Pleural nodules or supraclavicular lymph nodes made up most of the excised metastases sampled. The libraries were made with immunoSEQ v3. TCRdb's copy holds only in-frame clones and misses some; the assay was immunoSEQ multiplex PCR. The top ten clones hold 5% to 7% of a sample with around 6,000 clones, around three fifths of them seen once. This clone is a singleton in its sample.

The sample consisted of tumor tissue, taken at baseline. The V gene is TRBV6-2 or TRBV6-3, the J gene TRBJ2-7; 7 positions agree with TRBD1. The receptor comes from a person aged 25-79 years with non-small cell lung cancer. The CDR3 region is CASSSGTVPREQYF. CDR3 DNA sequence: TGTGCCAGCAGTTCCGGGACAGTTCCGCGCGAGCAGTACTTC.